The 24 T cell receptor beta chains below were found in one sample sequenced in a study of OX40 agonist ivuxolimab in advanced cancers. The repertoire was sequenced with immunoSEQ multiplex PCR; TCRdb's copy has only in-frame clones and lacks some. The repertoire has fewer than 90,000 clones, about 88% of them found once; the top ten carry roughly 2.5%. The sample in question was CD4+ or CD8+ T cells sorted from blood, obtained in a trial of the OX40 agonist ivuxolimab. Receptors were obtained from an adult with an advanced solid tumor such as melanoma, head and neck, liver or kidney cancer.

The rearrangement joins TRBV5-1 to TRBJ1-2, with D hard to call. Germline V lookup: CDR1 SGHRS, CDR2 YFSETQ. Trimming pared 0 bases from V and 6 bases from J, leaving 9 bases between. The CDR3 totals 13 residues. CDR3 bases: TGCGCCAGCAGCTTGGAGGCGGGCGATGGCTACACCTTC. It yields the protein CASSLEAGDGYTF.

The V and J genes are TRBV5-1 and TRBJ2-3; 8 bases line up with TRBD1. The CDR3 is made up of 15 amino acids. Germline CDR1 is SGHRS and CDR2 is YFSETQ. Unmatched junction bases numbered 9, after V lost 4 bases and J lost 5 bases. CDR3 DNA: TGCGCCAGCAGCAGAATAGGACAGGGAATAGATACGCAGTATTTT. Encoded protein: CASSRIGQGIDTQYF.

The chain employs TRBV5-4 and TRBJ2-4; TRBD1 is a possible D gene (6 bases). CDR1 SGHNT and CDR2 YYREEE come from the germline V gene (reference sequence). The V gene lost 3 bases and the J gene lost 3 bases, with 16 bases spanning the gap. CDR3 length: 16 amino acids. CDR3 bases: TGTGCCAGCAGCTCGATTTCCGGGACAAACAAAAACATTCAGTACTTC. Amino acids: CASSSISGTNKNIQYF.

The genes are TRBV11-2 and TRBJ1-3; 8 nucleotides line up with TRBD1. V was clipped by 5 bases and J by 0 bases; unmatched bases: 3. Germline V gives CDR1 SGHAT, CDR2 FQNNGV. The CDR3 consists of 15 residues. The CDR3 protein is CASSPGTGSGNTIYF. The DNA of the CDR3 is TGTGCCAGCAGCCCCGGGACAGGCTCTGGAAACACCATATATTTT.

This chain uses TRBV9 with TRBJ2-2; the D gene could be TRBD1 or TRBD2 (6 bases each). Per the germline V gene, CDR1 is SGDLS and CDR2 is YYNGEE. The V end was cut by 4 bases, the J end by 3 bases, with 16 bases between. The CDR3 is made up of 16 amino acids. The CDR3 DNA follows: TGTGCCAGCAGCCCCCGCGGAGGGGGATACACCGGGGAGCTGTTTTTT. Protein: CASSPRGGGYTGELFF.

This clone was counted a few times. The chain recombines TRBV5-1 with TRBJ1-5; 7 bases are shared with TRBD1. Germline-derived CDR1 and CDR2 are SGHRS and YFSETQ. The CDR3 spans 13 residues. Unmatched junction bases numbered 1, after V lost 2 bases and J lost 5 bases. The CDR3 sequence: CASSLGGDQPQHF. The CDR3 region has the DNA TGCGCCAGCAGCTTAGGGGGCGATCAGCCCCAGCATTTT.

The rearrangement uses TRBV5-1 and TRBJ2-3, with D possibly being TRBD2 (5 bases). Trimming shortened V by 2 bases and J by 6 bases, and 13 bases separated the two germline ends. This CDR3 spans 14 amino acids. Germline loops: CDR1 SGHRS, CDR2 YFSETQ. CDR3 region: CASSFLAQPDTQYF. As DNA, the CDR3 is TGCGCCAGCAGCTTCCTAGCCCAACCGGATACGCAGTATTTT.

The V call is TRBV9, the J call TRBJ1-3; 7 bases are a match to TRBD1. Trimming at V came to 0 bases and at J to 10 bases, leaving 7 bases not matched to a gene. This CDR3 comprises 14 residues. In germline, CDR1 is SGDLS, CDR2 YYNGEE. The CDR3 sequence is CASSVETGYGTIYF. The CDR3 DNA reads as TGTGCCAGCAGCGTAGAGACAGGGTATGGTACCATATATTTT.

At least ten counts were recorded for this clone. The rearrangement joins TRBV14 to TRBJ2-5; the D gene is possibly TRBD2 (5 bases). The CDR3 is made up of 13 amino acids. CDR1 and CDR2 (germline): SGHDN, FVKESK. Trimming took off 2 bases at V and 7 bases at J, with 11 bases between the two ends. The CDR3 nucleotides are TGTGCCAGCAGCCAATTGCCCGAGGGGACCCAGTACTTC. It encodes CASSQLPEGTQYF.

This chain connects TRBV7-9 to TRBJ1-3; TRBD1 is a possible D gene (5 bases). V was pared by 1 base and J by 7 bases, with 14 bases between. This CDR3 spans 15 amino acids. Germline lookup yields CDR1 SEHNR and CDR2 FQNEAQ (reference sequence). The CDR3 DNA sequence: TGTGCCAGCAGCTTAGTGGGGGGAAAGGAGAACACCATATATTTT. It is translated as CASSLVGGKENTIYF.

This clone was detected once. This rearrangement joins TRBV19 to TRBJ1-1, with D possibly TRBD1 on 6 matching bases. This CDR3 has 16 residues. V lost 1 base, J lost 6 bases, and 18 bases lay in between. Per the germline V gene, CDR1 is LNHDA and CDR2 is SQIVND (reference sequence). The CDR3 is CASSIGLQGGLPEAFF. DNA for the CDR3: TGTGCCAGTAGTATAGGCCTACAGGGAGGACTGCCTGAAGCTTTCTTT.

This chain connects TRBV11-2 to TRBJ2-7; D not certain. The CDR3 covers 13 residues. Trimming left V 4 bases short and J 3 bases short, with 10 bases between. The germline gives CDR1 SGHAT, CDR2 FQNNGV. The CDR3 loop is CASSSRHSYEQYV. CDR3 nucleotide sequence: TGTGCCAGCAGCTCGAGACACAGCTACGAGCAGTACGTC.

The chain uses TRBV11-3 and TRBJ1-1; 7 nucleotides agree with TRBD1. The junction had 6 bases not matched to a gene; V was cut back by 4 bases and J by 7 bases. Per germline, CDR1 SGHNT and CDR2 YENEEA. CDR3 length: 13 amino acids. The CDR3 nucleotides read TGTGCCAGCAGCTCGGACAGGCAGGGTGAAGCTTTCTTT. Translating it yields CASSSDRQGEAFF.

The chain carries TRBV5-1 and TRBJ2-2, with TRBD2 identical over 7 bases. Germline V gene data show CDR1 as SGHRS and CDR2 as YFSETQ. The length of the CDR3 is 15 residues. The V and J ends lost 4 bases and 0 bases, in that order; junction bases with no gene match: 3. As DNA, the CDR3 is TGCGCCAGCAGCCCGGGACTACCGAACACCGGGGAGCTGTTTTTT. Protein sequence: CASSPGLPNTGELFF.

The chain recombines TRBV7-7 with TRBJ2-5; D possibly corresponds to TRBD2 (7 bases). Between the trimmed V and J ends, which lost 7 bases and 5 bases, there was a span of 17 bases. Germline V CDR1 and CDR2: SSHAT, FNYEAQ (reference sequence). CDR3 length equals 14 residues. The DNA of the CDR3 is TGTGCCAGCAATACGGGGGGCCCTGGGGAGACCCAGTACTTC. Encoded protein: CASNTGGPGETQYF. The full variable domain, in which reference TRBV7-7 and TRBJ2-5 provide the parts outside the CDR3, is GAGVSQSPRYKVTKRGQDVTLRCDPISSHATLYWYQQALGQGPEFLTYFNYEAQPDKSGLPSDRFSAERPEGSISTLTIQRTEQRDSAMYRCASNTGGPGETQYFGPGTRLLVL.

This sequence joins TRBV7-2 and TRBJ1-1; a possible D gene is TRBD1 (6 bases). Trimming left V 10 bases short and J 0 bases short, with 12 bases between. The CDR3 covers 13 residues. Germline V gene data show CDR1 as SGHTA and CDR2 as FQGNSA. As DNA, the CDR3 is TGTGCCAACACAGGACAGATGAACACTGAAGCTTTCTTT. Translation gives CANTGQMNTEAFF.

CDR3 nucleotide sequence: TGTGCCAGCAGCTTAGGAGACAGCCCCGGTCGGGAGACCCAGTACTTC. This translates into CASSLGDSPGRETQYF. This rearrangement joins TRBV11-3 to TRBJ2-5, with D maybe TRBD1 (5 bases). The germline V gene has CDR1 SGHNT and CDR2 YENEEA. This CDR3 has 16 amino acids. Trimming cost V 1 base and J 5 bases, with 17 bases left between them.

The chain uses TRBV6-5 and TRBJ1-2, with D possibly being TRBD1 (6 bases). CDR1 and CDR2 from the germline V gene are MNHEY and SVGAGI. This CDR3 has 14 amino acids. Trimming pared 2 bases from V and 5 bases from J, leaving 12 bases between. The CDR3 loop is CASSYEGDGYGYTF. The CDR3 coding sequence is TGTGCCAGCAGTTACGAGGGGGATGGGTATGGCTACACCTTC.

The chain has TRBV19 and TRBJ2-3, with 8 bases fitting TRBD1. This CDR3 contains 12 residues. Germline V gives CDR1 LNHDA, CDR2 SQIVND (reference sequence). V was clipped by 8 bases and J by 5 bases; unmatched bases: 3. The CDR3 nucleotides are TGTGCCAGTGGACAGGGTCAAGATACGCAGTATTTT. Protein product: CASGQGQDTQYF.

As to this clone: Within the sample, other DNA sequences also encode this same CDR3. The chain employs TRBV28 and TRBJ1-1; D unclear. The CDR3 covers 12 residues. Trimming left V 8 bases short and J 2 bases short, with 9 bases between. Germline V gives CDR1 MDHEN, CDR2 SYDVKM. In DNA, the CDR3 is TGTGCCAGCTCTAGACTTAACACTGAAGCTTTCTTT. Translated, it gives CASSRLNTEAFF. The entire variable domain, with the rest obtained from reference TRBV28 and TRBJ1-1, is as follows: DVKVTQSSRYLVKRTGEKVFLECVQDMDHENMFWYRQDPGLGLRLIYFSYDVKMKEKGDIPEGYSVSREKKERFSLILESASTNQTSMYLCASSRLNTEAFFGQGTRLTVV.

The rearrangement uses TRBV28 and TRBJ1-5; maybe TRBD1 (5 bases). CDR1 is MDHEN, CDR2 SYDVKM, per germline. This CDR3 is built from 14 residues. Trimming pared 3 bases from V and 7 bases from J, leaving 13 bases between. CDR3: CASSFGRAGQPQHF. The CDR3 region has the DNA TGTGCCAGCAGTTTTGGCAGAGCAGGGCAGCCCCAGCATTTT.

This chain uses TRBV18 with TRBJ2-7; D unclear. Per germline, CDR1 KGHSH and CDR2 LQKENI. CDR3 length: 14 amino acids. Trimming took off 1 base at V and 2 bases at J, with 9 bases between the two ends. The CDR3 region is CASSPRSGTYEQYF. CDR3 coding DNA: TGTGCCAGCTCACCACGTTCAGGAACCTACGAGCAGTACTTC.

The CDR3 protein is CATSSRGGLGETQYF. The DNA of the CDR3 is TGTGCCACCAGCTCGCGGGGGGGCCTGGGGGAGACCCAGTACTTC. The chain recombines TRBV15 with TRBJ2-5; 9 bases fit TRBD2. With V trimmed by 5 bases and J by 5 bases, 9 bases remained unmatched. The germline V gene has CDR1 LNHNV and CDR2 YYDKDF (reference sequence). The CDR3 extends over 15 amino acids.

V usage is TRBV10-2 and J usage is TRBJ2-2, with D maybe TRBD2 (6 bases). The CDR3 loop spans 17 amino acids. The germline CDR1 and CDR2 sequences are WSHSY and SAAADI. The V and J ends lost 3 bases and 7 bases respectively, with 21 bases between them. Here the CDR3 DNA reads TGCGCCAGCAGTGACGGTTTAAGGGGACTGGGGGTCGGGGAGCTGTTTTTT. It yields the protein CASSDGLRGLGVGELFF.